This record looks at one T cell receptor beta chain sequence and its context. Per the original data handling: Counts of nucleated cells, estimated from reference gene primer amplification, were obtained. Using immunoSEQ multiplex PCR, the repertoire was profiled, and TCRdb retains in-frame clones only, with some absent. V and J calls and clone size come straight from that table; D and trimming were deduced from the DNA. The table lists 200,000 or so clones, about 85% of them singletons. Germline values: CDR1 LGHNA, CDR2 YSLEER. The CDR3 is 18 residues long. Trimming stripped 0 bases from V and 2 bases from J, with 14 bases between. This entry is derived from a study of blood T cell repertoires in COVID-19. Study details: From the United States, Italy and Spain came samples of acute and convalescent COVID-19. In each case, the material was cDNA or gDNA derived from T cells, B-cell-depleted T cells, or PBMCs.

Sequenced sample: peripheral blood. The sequence was collected from a man between 65 and 79 years old with active or convalescent COVID-19. The chain carries TRBV4-3 and TRBJ2-6; D remains ambiguous. CDR3 amino acids: CASSQEVYADTGANVLTF. The DNA of the CDR3 is TGCGCCAGCAGCCAAGAGGTGTACGCAGATACTGGGGCCAACGTCCTGACTTTC.